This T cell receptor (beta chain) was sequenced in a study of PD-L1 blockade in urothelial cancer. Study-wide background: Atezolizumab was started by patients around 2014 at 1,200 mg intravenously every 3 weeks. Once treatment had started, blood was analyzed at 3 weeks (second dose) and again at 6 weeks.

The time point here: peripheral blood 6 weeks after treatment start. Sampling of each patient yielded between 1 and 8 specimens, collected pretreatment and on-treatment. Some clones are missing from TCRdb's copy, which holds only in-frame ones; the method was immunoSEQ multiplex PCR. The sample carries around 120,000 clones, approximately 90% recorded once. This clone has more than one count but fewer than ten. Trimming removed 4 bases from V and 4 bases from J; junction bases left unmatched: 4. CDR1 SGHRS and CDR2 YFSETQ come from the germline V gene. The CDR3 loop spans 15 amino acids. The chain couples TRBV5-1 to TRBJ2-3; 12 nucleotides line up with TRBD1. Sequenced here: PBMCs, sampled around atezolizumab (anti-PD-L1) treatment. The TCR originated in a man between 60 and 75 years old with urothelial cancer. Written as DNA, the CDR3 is TGCGCCAGCAGCCTCGGGACAGGGGGCGCAGATACGCAGTATTTT. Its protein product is CASSLGTGGADTQYF.